This is a list of T cell receptor beta chains from one sample in a study of cytomegalovirus exposure and HLA in healthy donors. The repertoire was sequenced with immunoSEQ multiplex PCR; TCRdb's copy has only in-frame clones and lacks some. The data hold 50,000 to 65,000 clones, with roughly 77% observed a single time. Material for sequencing was PBMCs. The receptors stem from a woman in her 40s in good health and CMV-seropositive. Each CDR3 is given with its conserved first and last residue. The order of the fields is V gene, J gene, clone size, D gene, CDR3 DNA, CDR3 protein. A D gene is named only where the DNA matches it firmly. The size of a clone is reported for some rows only, either as once, few or many, or as a class for expanded clones.

TRBV7-6	TRBJ1-1	.	.	TGTGCCAGCAGCCCTGACTACACTGAAGCTTTCTTT	CASSPDYTEAFF
TRBV15	TRBJ2-6	.	.	TGTGCCACCAGCAGAGGGCAAACTGGGGCCAACGTCCTGACTTTC	CATSRGQTGANVLTF
TRBV7-2	TRBJ2-3	.	TRBD2	TGTGCCAGCAGGCCCTACGGGGGGGCTCCAACAGATACGCAGTATTTT	CASRPYGGAPTDTQYF
TRBV6-5	TRBJ1-2	.	.	TGTGCCAGCAGTGAAGAGGTGGGCACCTTC	CASSEEVGTF
TRBV6-1	TRBJ1-5	.	TRBD1	TGTGCCAGCAGCCCTGACAGGGAAGATCAGCCCCAGCATTTT	CASSPDREDQPQHF
TRBV7-9	TRBJ2-7	.	TRBD1	TGTTCCAGCAGCATGACAGGGGGTCCCTACGAGCAGTACTTC	CSSSMTGGPYEQYF
TRBV19	TRBJ1-5	.	.	TGTGCCAGTAGTAGCCCTACAGGGACGCGCGGCAATCAGCCCCAGCATTTT	CASSSPTGTRGNQPQHF
TRBV5-1	TRBJ2-1	.	TRBD2	TGCGCCAGCAGCCTGGGACTAGCGGGGGGGCTCGACAATGAGCAGTTCTTC	CASSLGLAGGLDNEQFF
TRBV15	TRBJ2-7	.	.	TGTGCCACCAGCAGGATGCGACTCGACTACGAGCAGTACTTC	CATSRMRLDYEQYF
TRBV7-9	TRBJ1-1	.	.	TGTGCTAGCAGCTTATCGCCTGGAGGGAACACTGAAGCTTTCTTT	CASSLSPGGNTEAFF
TRBV2	TRBJ2-6	.	TRBD1	TGTGCCAGCAGTTGGGACAGGGCTGGGGCCAACGTCCTGACTTTC	CASSWDRAGANVLTF
TRBV30	TRBJ2-7	.	.	TGTGCCTGGACCGGGGTTATCTCCTACGAGCAGTACTTC	CAWTGVISYEQYF
TRBV27	TRBJ2-1	few	TRBD1	TGTGCCAGCAGTTACGAGGGACAGGGAGACCTTAGCTCCTACAATGAGCAGTTCTTC	CASSYEGQGDLSSYNEQFF
TRBV30	TRBJ1-5	.	.	TGTGCCTGGAGTGGCGGGCAGGATCAGCCCCAGCATTTT	CAWSGGQDQPQHF
TRBV4-1	TRBJ2-7	once	TRBD1	TGCGCCAGCGCCCGGGACAGGGGGTACGACGAGCAGTACTTC	CASARDRGYDEQYF
TRBV5-1	TRBJ2-7	.	.	TGCGCCAGCAGCTCCCTTGGGCAAGGCGAGCAGTACTTC	CASSSLGQGEQYF
TRBV23-1	TRBJ2-7	.	.	TGCGCCAGCAGTCATCTGCGGGTGAGCGAGCAGTACTTC	CASSHLRVSEQYF
TRBV10-3	TRBJ2-5	.	.	TGTGCCACGCGGGTGATGGAGACCCAGTACTTC	CATRVMETQYF
TRBV27	TRBJ2-7	.	.	TGTGCCAGCAGTTCGGGAAGGACCAAAAGGCACGAGCAGTACTTC	CASSSGRTKRHEQYF
TRBV4-3	TRBJ2-2	.	.	TGCGCCAGCAGCCCAGACACCGGGGAGCTGTTTTTT	CASSPDTGELFF
TRBV2	TRBJ2-7	.	TRBD2	TGTGCCAGCAGCTTTAGGACGGGGGGACGCGAGCAGTACTTC	CASSFRTGGREQYF
TRBV5-1	TRBJ2-7	.	.	TGCGCCAGCAGCTTGGGCTTCTCCTACGAGCGGTACTTC	CASSLGFSYERYF
TRBV18	TRBJ1-5	.	TRBD1	TGTGCCAGCTCAGTACAGGGGGTTGGTCAGCCCCAGCATTTT	CASSVQGVGQPQHF
TRBV9	TRBJ2-1	.	TRBD2	TGTGCCAGCAGCGTAGCTCCGACTAGCGGGGCATCCTACAATGAGCAGTTCTTC	CASSVAPTSGASYNEQFF
TRBV10-3	TRBJ2-1	.	.	TGTGCCATCGGCGGCGAAGGGACTCGGAGCTCCTACAATGAGCAGTTCTTC	CAIGGEGTRSSYNEQFF
TRBV5-1	TRBJ2-1	.	TRBD2	TGCGCCAGCAGCTATGGGGCGGGGGGCCCCTCCTACAATGAGCAGTTCTTC	CASSYGAGGPSYNEQFF
TRBV7-9	TRBJ2-7	.	.	TGTGCCAGCAGCGCCCCAGGGGTACACGAGCAGTACTTC	CASSAPGVHEQYF
TRBV5-1	TRBJ2-5	.	TRBD2	TGCGCCAGCAGCGAACTAGCGGGACGGGAGACCCAGTACTTC	CASSELAGRETQYF
TRBV5-4	TRBJ1-3	.	TRBD1	TGTGCCAGCAGCTTGGTTTCAGGGGGGTCCTCTGGAAACACCATATATTTT	CASSLVSGGSSGNTIYF
TRBV7-3	TRBJ1-1	.	.	TGTGCCAGCAGCATTGCAGGAGGGGCTGAAGCTTTCTTT	CASSIAGGAEAFF
TRBV5-1	TRBJ1-2	.	.	TGCGCCAGCAGCCCGACAGGTCCGGTGGGAGGCTACACCTTC	CASSPTGPVGGYTF
TRBV6-5	TRBJ1-2	.	.	TGTGCCAGCAGTTACTACCAGGGTCCGGGCGACTATGGCTACACCTTC	CASSYYQGPGDYGYTF
TRBV6-6	TRBJ1-1	.	.	TGTGCCAGCATCCGGGACAAAGGAGTAACTGAAGCTTTCTTT	CASIRDKGVTEAFF
TRBV10-2	TRBJ1-1	.	TRBD1	TGCGCCAGCAGTGGGACAGGGGTTAACACTGAAGCTTTCTTT	CASSGTGVNTEAFF
TRBV9	TRBJ1-1	few	.	TGTGCCAGCAGCGTAGGACATATGAACACTGAAGCTTTCTTT	CASSVGHMNTEAFF
TRBV30	TRBJ1-4	.	.	TGTGCCTGGAACGGGCGCGGGGCTAATGAAAAACTGTTTTTT	CAWNGRGANEKLFF
TRBV6-5	TRBJ1-1	.	.	TGTGCCACGGGCAAGGGCGGGAGAGGGGGGCCTGAAGCTTTCTTT	CATGKGGRGGPEAFF
TRBV6-1	TRBJ1-6	.	.	TGTGCCAGCACGGCAGAGCGGGTATATAATTCACCCCTCCACTTT	CASTAERVYNSPLHF
TRBV11-2	TRBJ2-1	.	.	TGTGCCAGCAGCCAACCCAGGGGACCCTACAATGAGCAGTTCTTC	CASSQPRGPYNEQFF
TRBV11-2	TRBJ1-1	.	.	TGTGCCAGCAGCTTACATCCGAACACTGAAGCTTTCTTT	CASSLHPNTEAFF
TRBV10-1	TRBJ2-2	.	.	TGCGCCAGCACGTCGGGGGTGAACACCGGGGAGCTGTTTTTT	CASTSGVNTGELFF
TRBV6-1	TRBJ2-2	.	.	TGTGCCAGCAGTGAAGAATATGGGCCCGGGGAGCTGTTTTTT	CASSEEYGPGELFF
TRBV6-1	TRBJ1-2	.	TRBD1	TGTGCCAGCAGGGACAGGAGCTACACCTTC	CASRDRSYTF
TRBV5-5	TRBJ2-7	.	TRBD1	TGTGCCAGCAGCCTAGGGACAGGGGCCACCTACGAGCAGTACTTC	CASSLGTGATYEQYF
TRBV30	TRBJ1-3	.	.	TGTGCCTGCTTGAGAGGGAGTGCTGGAAACACCATATATTTT	CACLRGSAGNTIYF
TRBV11-2	TRBJ2-3	.	TRBD1	TGTGCCAGCAGCCATAGCACTTTATTCCGGGACAGACGGAGAGATACGCAGTATTTT	CASSHSTLFRDRRRDTQYF
TRBV11-2	TRBJ2-1	few	.	TGTGCCAGCACCTCGGGGGCGGGAGATGAGCAGTTCTTC	CASTSGAGDEQFF
TRBV10-3	TRBJ2-1	.	.	TGTGCCATCAGTGAGACGGGGGACCCCCGGAATGAGCAGTTCTTC	CAISETGDPRNEQFF
TRBV29-1	TRBJ1-1	.	.	TGCAGCGTCCGGTGGGCAGGGACTGAAGCTTTCTTT	CSVRWAGTEAFF
TRBV27	TRBJ2-2	.	.	TGTGCCAGCAGTCACCTCGGGGGGCAGTCCGGGGAGCTGTTTTTT	CASSHLGGQSGELFF
TRBV6-1	TRBJ1-2	many	.	TGTGCCAGCAGTGAAGGAGGGGGTCTACGGGGCTACACCTTC	CASSEGGGLRGYTF
TRBV7-9	TRBJ2-7	.	TRBD1	TGTGCCAGCAGCTCCAGCTTGGCGGGACAGGGAGTAAAGGAGCAGTACTTC	CASSSSLAGQGVKEQYF
TRBV6-1	TRBJ2-1	.	TRBD2	TGTGCCAGCAGTGAAAAGGAGCGGGGGCCACCGAGATCCTACAATGAGCAGTTCTTC	CASSEKERGPPRSYNEQFF
TRBV5-4	TRBJ2-6	.	.	TGTGCCAGCAGCCAAACCGTTAGCTCTGGGGCCAACGTCCTGACTTTC	CASSQTVSSGANVLTF
TRBV7-9	TRBJ2-6	.	.	TGTGCCAGCAGCTCTTCTGGGGCCAACGTCCTGACTTTC	CASSSSGANVLTF
TRBV6-5	TRBJ2-3	.	.	TGTGCCAGCAGTGAAATCGGGGCAGATACGCAGTATTTT	CASSEIGADTQYF
TRBV5-1	TRBJ2-1	.	.	TGCGCCAGCAGCGGCTCGGACAAGTCAGGCTCCTACAATGAGCAGTTCTTC	CASSGSDKSGSYNEQFF
TRBV7-2	TRBJ1-2	few	.	TGTGCCAGCAGCTTAGCATGGCCAGGGACAAACTATGGCTACACCTTC	CASSLAWPGTNYGYTF
TRBV5-1	TRBJ1-3	.	.	TGCGCCAGCAGCTTGTGGAGTGGAATCGCGAGCTCTGGAAACACCATATATTTT	CASSLWSGIASSGNTIYF